Listed here are 21 T cell receptor beta chains from one sample, sequenced in a study of shared clonotypes between healthy human individuals. Profiling relied on immunoSEQ multiplex PCR, and the TCRdb table lists in-frame clones only, not all of them. This table has about 1 million clones, under 80% appearing once. The source material was memory CD4+ T cells sorted from blood. Specified subset: CD45RA-negative fraction. The receptors here all came from a man aged 18 to 30 in good health.

This chain connects TRBV5-4 to TRBJ2-1; 11 bases are a match to TRBD2. The CDR3 runs to 16 residues. Germline V gene data show CDR1 as SGHNT and CDR2 as YYREEE (reference sequence). The V gene end was trimmed by 4 bases and the J gene end by 4 bases; junction bases not matched to a gene: 7. CDR3 region: CASSQGLAEIYNEQFF. CDR3 nucleotides: TGTGCCAGCAGCCAGGGACTAGCGGAGATATACAATGAGCAGTTCTTC. The complete variable domain, with remaining parts taken from reference TRBV5-4 and TRBJ2-1, reads ETGVTQSPTHLIKTRGQQVTLRCSSQSGHNTVSWYQQALGQGPQFIFQYYREEENGRGNFPPRFSGLQFPNYSSELNVNALELDDSALYLCASSQGLAEIYNEQFFGPGTRLTVL.

As concerns this clone: Other DNA sequences in this specimen translate into the identical CDR3. The chain employs TRBV18 and TRBJ1-3; D gene ambiguous. Germline V lookup: CDR1 KGHSH, CDR2 LQKENI. The V gene lost 2 bases and the J gene lost 1 base, with 9 bases spanning the gap. The CDR3 extends over 15 amino acids. The chain's CDR3 is CASSPRQTSGNTIYF. In DNA, the CDR3 is TGTGCCAGCTCACCAAGGCAGACTTCTGGAAACACCATATATTTT.

The rearrangement links TRBV5-1 to TRBJ1-2; tentative D call: TRBD1 (6 bases). V lost 5 bases and J 0 bases, leaving 14 bases between the germline ends. The CDR3 sequence is 15 residues long. Germline V gene lookup returns CDR1 SGHRS and CDR2 YFSETQ. The DNA for the CDR3 is TGCGCCAGCAGGTACTGGACAGACACTAACTATGGCTACACCTTC. This codes for CASRYWTDTNYGYTF.

This rearrangement joins TRBV19 to TRBJ2-3; TRBD2 matches at 10 bases. This CDR3 comprises 15 residues. The V gene end was trimmed by 6 bases and the J gene end by 2 bases; junction bases not matched to a gene: 5. CDR1 and CDR2 (germline): LNHDA, SQIVND (reference sequence). Here the CDR3 reads CASRERGGYTDTQYF. The CDR3 DNA reads TGTGCCAGTAGGGAGCGGGGGGGGTACACAGATACGCAGTATTTT. Full variable domain (outside the CDR3, taken from reference TRBV19 and TRBJ2-3): DGGITQSPKYLFRKEGQNVTLSCEQNLNHDAMYWYRQDPGQGLRLIYYSQIVNDFQKGDIAEGYSVSREKKESFPLTVTSAQKNPTAFYLCASRERGGYTDTQYFGPGTRLTVL.

The chain links TRBV30 to TRBJ2-3; 7 nucleotides align to TRBD2. Germline assignment: CDR1 GTSNPN and CDR2 SVGIG (reference sequence). This CDR3 comprises 13 residues. The V gene end was trimmed by 5 bases and the J gene end by 2 bases; junction bases not matched to a gene: 4. The CDR3 nucleotides are TGTGCCTGGGAGCGGGACCCCACAGATACGCAGTATTTT. It encodes CAWERDPTDTQYF.

J is TRBJ2-5 and V is TRBV10-1, with D perhaps TRBD1 (6 bases). This CDR3 is 13 amino acids long. Germline V CDR1 and CDR2: WNHNN, SYGVQD (reference sequence). With 5 bases removed from V and 0 bases from J, the gap between germline ends came to 7 bases. CDR3 amino acids: CASSRTDQETQYF. In DNA, the CDR3 is TGCGCCAGCAGTAGGACAGACCAAGAGACCCAGTACTTC.

The chain couples TRBV27 to TRBJ1-5; D not resolved. This CDR3 comprises 13 residues. Germline loops: CDR1 MNHEY, CDR2 SMNVEV (reference sequence). V lost 4 bases and J 10 bases, leaving 14 bases between the germline ends. The CDR3, as DNA: TGTGCCAGCAGTTACCACGACAAAGGCCCCCAGCATTTT. Its translation: CASSYHDKGPQHF.

V and J are TRBV4-3 and TRBJ2-3, with 9 bases matching TRBD2. The trim removed 2 bases at V and 8 bases at J, leaving 8 bases unmatched. Germline CDR1 LGHNA, CDR2 YSLEER. CDR3 size: 15 residues. CDR3 nucleotides: TGCGCCAGCAGCCAATTTAGCGGGAGCGGAGGTACGCAGTATTTT. Protein sequence: CASSQFSGSGGTQYF.

The chain carries TRBV5-1 and TRBJ1-4; D call uncertain. The CDR3 sequence is 14 residues long. Trimming took 4 bases from V and 5 from J, leaving 12 bases between them. Germline-derived CDR1 and CDR2 are SGHRS and YFSETQ. CDR3 DNA sequence: TGCGCCAGCAGCCAGGACGGTGGCAATGAAAAACTGTTTTTT. Protein sequence: CASSQDGGNEKLFF.

The chain recombines TRBV7-2 with TRBJ2-1, with D uncertain. The CDR3 has 15 amino acids. V lost 5 bases to trimming and J lost 0 bases, with 11 bases between them. Per germline, CDR1 SGHTA and CDR2 FQGNSA. DNA for the CDR3: TGTGCCAGCAGCGTCGACCGGAGCTCCTACAATGAGCAGTTCTTC. This codes for CASSVDRSSYNEQFF.

The chain uses TRBV18 and TRBJ2-1, with D perhaps given as TRBD1 or TRBD2 (5 bases each). V lost 6 bases to trimming and J lost 5 bases, with 14 bases between them. The CDR3 is 14 amino acids. CDR1 is KGHSH and CDR2 is LQKENI in the germline V gene. The CDR3 reads CASSSGTQNNEQFF. The CDR3 DNA follows: TGTGCCAGCTCGTCCGGGACCCAGAACAATGAGCAGTTCTTC.

The chain couples TRBV6-5 to TRBJ2-7; perhaps D is TRBD1 or TRBD2 (5 bases each). Germline CDR1 reads MNHEY; CDR2 reads SVGAGI. Trimming took off 2 bases at V and 4 bases at J, with 18 bases between the two ends. This CDR3 has 16 residues. Here the CDR3 reads CASSYAGNHRGYEQYF. CDR3 DNA: TGTGCCAGCAGTTACGCGGGTAATCATAGGGGTTACGAGCAGTACTTC.

V is TRBV6-1 and J is TRBJ2-3, with D perhaps assigned TRBD1 or TRBD2 (5 bases each). The CDR3 loop spans 12 amino acids. V gave up 6 bases and J gave up 6 bases, with 10 bases separating them. CDR1 is MNHNS and CDR2 is SASEGT in the germline V gene. The CDR3 loop is CASRGVGDTQYF. The CDR3 DNA reads TGTGCCAGCAGGGGGGTGGGCGATACGCAGTATTTT.

The gene calls are TRBV7-2 and TRBJ2-2; 9 positions agree with TRBD2. After removal of 5 bases from V and 7 bases from J, the junction contained 5 bases not matched to a gene. There are 14 residues in the CDR3. Germline values: CDR1 SGHTA, CDR2 FQGNSA. The CDR3 bases are TGTGCCAGCAGCCCGGGACTAGCCATCGGGGAGCTGTTTTTT. Residues: CASSPGLAIGELFF.

The chain is built from TRBV2 and TRBJ2-3; weak D call: TRBD1 (5 bases). Germline loops: CDR1 SNHLY, CDR2 FYNNEI. CDR3 length: 13 residues. Trimming pared 8 bases from V and 2 bases from J, leaving 11 bases between. CDR3 amino acids: CASQGNPTDTQYF. Written as DNA, the CDR3 is TGTGCCAGCCAGGGAAACCCCACAGATACGCAGTATTTT. The full variable domain, its missing parts supplied by reference TRBV2 and TRBJ2-3, is EPEVTQTPSHQVTQMGQEVILRCVPISNHLYFYWYRQILGQKVEFLVSFYNNEISEKSEIFDDQFSVERPDGSNFTLKIRSTKLEDSAMYFCASQGNPTDTQYFGPGTRLTVL.

The rearrangement uses TRBV6-5 and TRBJ2-2, with D possibly TRBD1 on 6 matching bases. Germline V lookup: CDR1 MNHEY, CDR2 SVGAGI. This CDR3 has 15 amino acids. Trimming stripped 7 bases from V and 5 bases from J, with 17 bases between. For the CDR3, the DNA is TGTGCCAGCAAAGTTCGGCACAGGGTAACCGGGGAGCTGTTTTTT. It codes for CASKVRHRVTGELFF.

The chain employs TRBV14 and TRBJ2-1; 9 bases match TRBD2. V shed 5 bases and J 3 bases; nucleotides not matched to a gene: 5. This CDR3 region has 15 residues. CDR1 and CDR2 (germline): SGHDN, FVKESK. The CDR3 here is CASSFSGGFYNEQFF. The CDR3 bases are TGTGCCAGCAGCTTTAGCGGGGGTTTCTACAATGAGCAGTTCTTC.

This clone was seen a handful of times. This rearrangement joins TRBV27 to TRBJ1-4; D perhaps matches TRBD1 (5 bases). V shed 6 bases and J shed 0 bases, with 17 bases lying between them. Per the germline V gene, CDR1 is MNHEY and CDR2 is SMNVEV (reference sequence). The CDR3 is 17 amino acids. In DNA form, the CDR3 reads TGTGCCAGCAGCCGAGGGGTAGGGCCTGCAACTAATGAAAAACTGTTTTTT. Translation: CASSRGVGPATNEKLFF.

J is TRBJ1-2 and V is TRBV11-3, with 9 bases matching TRBD1. Germline V gives CDR1 SGHNT, CDR2 YENEEA. With V trimmed by 7 bases and J by 4 bases, 10 bases remained unmatched. The CDR3 totals 15 residues. As DNA, the CDR3 is TGTGCCAGCACCGGGACAGGGACAAAGGTCTATGGCTACACCTTC. Amino acids: CASTGTGTKVYGYTF. The full variable domain, its missing parts supplied by reference TRBV11-3 and TRBJ1-2, is EAGVVQSPRYKIIEKKQPVAFWCNPISGHNTLYWYLQNLGQGPELLIRYENEEAVDDSQLPKDRFSAERLKGVDSTLKIQPAELGDSAVYLCASTGTGTKVYGYTFGSGTRLTVV.

This chain links TRBV2 with TRBJ2-1; D is possibly TRBD2 (6 bases). The length of the CDR3 is 14 residues. The V end lost 11 bases, the J end lost 3 bases, and 17 bases lay between the germline ends. Germline CDR1 and CDR2: SNHLY and FYNNEI. CDR3 residues: CAALPGDGYNEQFF. The CDR3 nucleotides are TGTGCCGCCCTCCCGGGGGACGGCTACAATGAGCAGTTCTTC.

The chain employs TRBV6-5 and TRBJ1-6, with 9 bases aligning to TRBD1. After removal of 5 bases from V and 7 bases from J, the junction contained 6 bases not matched to a gene. This CDR3 region has 15 residues. Looked up from germline, CDR1 is MNHEY and CDR2 is SVGAGI. As DNA, the CDR3 is TGTGCCAGCAGTCCGACCGGGACAGGGAATTCACCCCTCCACTTT. Translation: CASSPTGTGNSPLHF.